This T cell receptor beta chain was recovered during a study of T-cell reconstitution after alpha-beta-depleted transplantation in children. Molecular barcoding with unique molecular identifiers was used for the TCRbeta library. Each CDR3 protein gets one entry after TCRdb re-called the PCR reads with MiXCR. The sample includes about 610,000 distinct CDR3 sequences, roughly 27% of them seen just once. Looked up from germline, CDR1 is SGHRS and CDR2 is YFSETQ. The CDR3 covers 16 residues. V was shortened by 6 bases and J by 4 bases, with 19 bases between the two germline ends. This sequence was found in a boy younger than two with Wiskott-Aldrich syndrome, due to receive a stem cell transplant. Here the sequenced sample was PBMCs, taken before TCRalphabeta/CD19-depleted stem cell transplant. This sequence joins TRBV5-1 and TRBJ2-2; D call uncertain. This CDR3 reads CASTGRPFMGTGELFF. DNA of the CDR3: TGCGCCAGCACGGGCAGGCCGTTCATGGGCACCGGGGAGCTGTTTTTT.